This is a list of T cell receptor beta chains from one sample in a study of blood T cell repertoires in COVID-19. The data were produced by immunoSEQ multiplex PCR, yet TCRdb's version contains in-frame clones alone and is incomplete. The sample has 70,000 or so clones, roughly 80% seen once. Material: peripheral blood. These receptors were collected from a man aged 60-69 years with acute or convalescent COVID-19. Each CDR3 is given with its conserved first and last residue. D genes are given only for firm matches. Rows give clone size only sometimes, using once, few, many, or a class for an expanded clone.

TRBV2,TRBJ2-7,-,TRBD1,CASRSGQVHEQYF,TGTGCCAGCAGGTCGGGACAGGTCCACGAGCAGTACTTC
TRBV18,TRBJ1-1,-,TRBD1,CASSVTGEGTEAFF,TGTGCCAGCTCAGTGACAGGGGAGGGCACTGAAGCTTTCTTT
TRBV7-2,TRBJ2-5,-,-,CASSLGGGVETQYF,TGTGCCAGTAGTCTCGGCGGGGGCGTTGAGACCCAGTACTTC
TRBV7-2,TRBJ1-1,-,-,CASSSWPQGAFF,TGTGCCAGCAGCTCATGGCCACAGGGAGCTTTCTTT
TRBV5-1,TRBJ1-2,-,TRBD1,CASSQGQGDGYTF,TGCGCCAGCAGCCAGGGACAGGGGGATGGCTACACCTTC
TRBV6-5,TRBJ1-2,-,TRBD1,CASSPDRIYGYTF,TGTGCCAGCAGCCCGGACAGGATCTATGGCTACACCTTC
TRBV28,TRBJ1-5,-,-,CASSSGFRGLGQPQHF,TGTGCCAGCAGTTCGGGCTTCAGGGGTTTGGGGCAGCCCCAGCATTTT
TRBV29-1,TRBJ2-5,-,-,CSVTRDGALPGETQYF,TGCAGCGTAACGCGGGACGGAGCCCTTCCAGGAGAGACCCAGTACTTC
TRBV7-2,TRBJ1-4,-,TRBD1,CASSLRDSGTGGKLFF,TGTGCCAGCAGCTTAAGAGATTCCGGGACAGGGGGAAAACTGTTTTTT
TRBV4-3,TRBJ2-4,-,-,CASSQEEGAARYIQYF,TGCGCCAGCAGCCAAGAGGAGGGGGCGGCGAGATACATTCAGTACTTC
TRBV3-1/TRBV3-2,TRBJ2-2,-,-,CASSQVRTTTGELFF,TGTGCCAGCAGCCAAGTTCGGACTACCACCGGGGAGCTGTTTTTT
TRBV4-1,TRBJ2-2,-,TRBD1,CASSQEGTGGFGGELFF,TGCGCCAGCAGCCAAGAGGGGACAGGGGGCTTTGGCGGGGAGCTGTTTTTT
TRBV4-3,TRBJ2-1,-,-,CASSQVIGGVNEQFF,TGCGCCAGCAGCCAAGTAATAGGAGGGGTGAATGAGCAGTTCTTC
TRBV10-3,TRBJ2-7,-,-,CAIKDRTADEQYF,TGTGCCATCAAGGATCGGACAGCCGACGAGCAGTACTTC
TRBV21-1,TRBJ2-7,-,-,CASSKAGTGSPLDYEQYF,TGTGCCAGCAGCAAAGCGGGGACAGGGTCCCCCCTTGACTACGAGCAGTACTTC
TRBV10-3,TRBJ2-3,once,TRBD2,CAISGDPSGTSTDTQYF,TGTGCCATCAGTGGAGATCCTAGCGGGACAAGCACAGATACGCAGTATTTT